This TCR beta chain was captured in a study of T cells in localized non-small cell lung cancer. Germline V gene lookup returns CDR1 MNHEY and CDR2 SMNVEV (reference sequence). There are 14 residues in the CDR3. Trimming cost V 3 bases and J 6 bases; bases outside gene matches: 1. Profiled with immunoSEQ multiplex PCR; TCRdb holds only in-frame clones, not every one. Among about 53,000 clones listed, roughly 84% were seen once. The sequenced sample was peripheral blood mononuclear cells, obtained before any cancer treatment. The chain employs TRBV27 and TRBJ1-6; 8 nucleotides agree with TRBD1. This TCR derives from a man aged 35-69 years with stage III lung adenocarcinoma. CDR3 amino acids: CASSFDRGNSPLHF. The CDR3 nucleotides read TGTGCCAGCAGTTTCGACAGGGGTAATTCACCCCTCCACTTT.